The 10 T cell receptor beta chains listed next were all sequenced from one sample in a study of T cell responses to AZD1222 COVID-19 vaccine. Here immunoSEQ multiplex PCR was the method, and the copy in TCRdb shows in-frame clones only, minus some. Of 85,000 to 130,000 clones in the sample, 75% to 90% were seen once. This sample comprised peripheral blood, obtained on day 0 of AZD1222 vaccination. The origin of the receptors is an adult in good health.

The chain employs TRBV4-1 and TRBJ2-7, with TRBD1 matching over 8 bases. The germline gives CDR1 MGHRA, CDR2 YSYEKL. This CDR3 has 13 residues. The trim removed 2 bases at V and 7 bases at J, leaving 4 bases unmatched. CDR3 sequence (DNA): TGCGCCAGCAGCCAACAGACAGGGGATGAGCAGTACTTC. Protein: CASSQQTGDEQYF.

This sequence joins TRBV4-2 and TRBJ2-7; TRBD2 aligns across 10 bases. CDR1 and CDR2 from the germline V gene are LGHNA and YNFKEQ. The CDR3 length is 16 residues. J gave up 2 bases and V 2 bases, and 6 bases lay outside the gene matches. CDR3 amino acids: CASSQMRTSGTYEQYF. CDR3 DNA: TGTGCCAGCAGCCAAATGCGGACTAGCGGCACCTACGAGCAGTACTTC.

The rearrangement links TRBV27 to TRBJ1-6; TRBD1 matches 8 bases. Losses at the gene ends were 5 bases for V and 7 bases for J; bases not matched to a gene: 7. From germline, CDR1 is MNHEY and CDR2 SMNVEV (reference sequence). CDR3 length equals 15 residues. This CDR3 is CASSPRTGTNSPLHF. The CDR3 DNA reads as TGTGCCAGCAGTCCGCGGACAGGGACCAATTCACCCCTCCACTTT.

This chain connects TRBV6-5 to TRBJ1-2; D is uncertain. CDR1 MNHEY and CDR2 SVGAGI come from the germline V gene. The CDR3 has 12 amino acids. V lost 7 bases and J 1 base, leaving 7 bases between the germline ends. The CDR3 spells CASTTINYGYTF. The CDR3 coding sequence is TGTGCCAGCACCACAATTAACTATGGCTACACCTTC.

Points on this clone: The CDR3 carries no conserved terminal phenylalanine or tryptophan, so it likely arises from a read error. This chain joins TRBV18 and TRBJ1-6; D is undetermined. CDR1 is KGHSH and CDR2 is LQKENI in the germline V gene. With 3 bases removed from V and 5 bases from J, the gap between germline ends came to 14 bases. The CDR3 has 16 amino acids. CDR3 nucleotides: TGTGCCAGCTCACCCAACTCACTCGCCAATAATTCACCCCTCCACCTT. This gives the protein CASSPNSLANNSPLHL.

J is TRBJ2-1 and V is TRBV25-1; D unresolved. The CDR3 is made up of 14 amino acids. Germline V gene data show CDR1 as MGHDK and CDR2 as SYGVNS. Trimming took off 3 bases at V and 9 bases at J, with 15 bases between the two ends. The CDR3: CASSDHLVIGEQFF. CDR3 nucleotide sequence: TGTGCCAGCAGTGACCATCTCGTGATTGGTGAGCAGTTCTTC.

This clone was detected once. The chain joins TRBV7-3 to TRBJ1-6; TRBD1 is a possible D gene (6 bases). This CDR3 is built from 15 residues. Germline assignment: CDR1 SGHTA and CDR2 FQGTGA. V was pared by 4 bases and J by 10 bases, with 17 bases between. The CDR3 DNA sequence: TGTGCCAGCAGCTCCTCATCAGGGGTCGGATCACCCCTCCACTTT. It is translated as CASSSSSGVGSPLHF.

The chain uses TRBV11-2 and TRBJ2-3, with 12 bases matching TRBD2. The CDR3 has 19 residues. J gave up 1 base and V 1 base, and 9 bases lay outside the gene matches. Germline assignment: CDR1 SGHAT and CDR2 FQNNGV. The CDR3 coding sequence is TGTGCCAGCAGCTTAGGGCGACTAGCGGGGGTGGCTGGCACAGATACGCAGTATTTT. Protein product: CASSLGRLAGVAGTDTQYF.

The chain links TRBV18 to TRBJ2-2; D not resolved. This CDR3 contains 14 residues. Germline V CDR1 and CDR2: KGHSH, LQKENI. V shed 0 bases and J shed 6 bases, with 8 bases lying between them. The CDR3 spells CASSPPISAGELFF. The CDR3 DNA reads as TGTGCCAGCTCACCACCGATATCGGCCGGGGAGCTGTTTTTT. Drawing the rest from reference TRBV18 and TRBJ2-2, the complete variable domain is NAGVMQNPRHLVRRRGQEARLRCSPMKGHSHVYWYRQLPEEGLKFMVYLQKENIIDESGMPKERFSAEFPKEGPSILRIQQVVRGDSAAYFCASSPPISAGELFFGEGSRLTVL.

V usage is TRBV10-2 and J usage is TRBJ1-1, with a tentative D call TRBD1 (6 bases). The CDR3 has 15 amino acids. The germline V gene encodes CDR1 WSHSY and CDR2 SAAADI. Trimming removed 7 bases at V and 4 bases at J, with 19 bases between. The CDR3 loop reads CASTDVGGLGTEAFF. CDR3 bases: TGCGCCAGCACAGATGTGGGGGGCCTAGGCACTGAAGCTTTCTTT.